The rows below give T cell receptor beta chains drawn from one sample of a study of B cell selection in AIRE deficiency. Produced via immunoSEQ multiplex PCR; TCRdb's table is partial and in-frame only. The data contain about 24,000 clones, about 96% of them singletons. What was sequenced was CD4+CD127+ conventional T cells sorted from PBMCs. Receptors were obtained from a human donor in good health. Both conserved end residues are part of each CDR3. Each record gives: clone size, J gene, D gene, V gene, CDR3 protein, CDR3 DNA. The D gene is left open where the match is weak. Size is stated for part of the rows, as once, few or many counts, or as a class when the clone is expanded.

clone_size: NA; j_call: TRBJ1-1; d_call: NA; v_call: TRBV6-6; cdr3_aa: CASSYVRVQDTEAFF; cdr3_nt: TGTGCCAGCAGTTACGTCAGGGTACAGGACACTGAAGCTTTCTTT
clone_size: NA; j_call: TRBJ1-4; d_call: NA; v_call: TRBV19; cdr3_aa: CASSRAGGEKLFF; cdr3_nt: TGTGCCAGTAGCCGCGCCGGGGGTGAAAAACTGTTTTTT
clone_size: NA; j_call: TRBJ2-4; d_call: TRBD1; v_call: TRBV27; cdr3_aa: CASSRDRGRLAKNIQYF; cdr3_nt: TGTGCCAGCAGCCGGGACAGGGGGAGGTTAGCCAAAAACATTCAGTACTTC
clone_size: NA; j_call: TRBJ2-3; d_call: TRBD1; v_call: TRBV10-3; cdr3_aa: CAIRLDRWETDTQYF; cdr3_nt: TGTGCCATCAGGCTGGACAGGTGGGAGACAGATACGCAGTATTTT
clone_size: NA; j_call: TRBJ2-7; d_call: TRBD1; v_call: TRBV5-4; cdr3_aa: CASSLEGDRGSYEQYF; cdr3_nt: TGTGCCAGCAGCTTGGAAGGGGACAGGGGCTCCTACGAGCAGTACTTC
clone_size: NA; j_call: TRBJ2-3; d_call: NA; v_call: TRBV18; cdr3_aa: CASSPPIPDTQYF; cdr3_nt: TGTGCCAGCTCACCACCGATCCCAGATACGCAGTATTTT
clone_size: NA; j_call: TRBJ1-5; d_call: TRBD1; v_call: TRBV6-5; cdr3_aa: CASRRDRSSNQPQHF; cdr3_nt: TGTGCCAGCAGAAGGGACAGGAGTAGCAATCAGCCCCAGCATTTT
clone_size: NA; j_call: TRBJ2-7; d_call: NA; v_call: TRBV15; cdr3_aa: CATSRGQIRGGYYEQYF; cdr3_nt: TGTGCCACCAGCAGAGGGCAAATAAGGGGGGGATACTACGAGCAGTACTTC
clone_size: few; j_call: TRBJ2-1; d_call: NA; v_call: TRBV27; cdr3_aa: CASSLGGGGPYNEQFF; cdr3_nt: TGTGCCAGCAGTTTGGGAGGGGGGGGGCCATACAATGAGCAGTTCTTC
clone_size: NA; j_call: TRBJ2-5; d_call: NA; v_call: TRBV19; cdr3_aa: CASSVQETQYF; cdr3_nt: TGTGCCAGTAGTGTACAAGAGACCCAGTACTTC
clone_size: NA; j_call: TRBJ2-5; d_call: NA; v_call: TRBV19; cdr3_aa: CASSTGGPETQYF; cdr3_nt: TGTGCCAGTAGTACGGGGGGCCCGGAGACCCAGTACTTC
clone_size: NA; j_call: TRBJ1-4; d_call: TRBD1; v_call: TRBV5-1; cdr3_aa: CASSDAGGNEKLFF; cdr3_nt: TGCGCCAGCAGCGACGCAGGGGGCAATGAAAAACTGTTTTTT
clone_size: NA; j_call: TRBJ2-1; d_call: TRBD2; v_call: TRBV9; cdr3_aa: CASSDGRGGYNEQFF; cdr3_nt: TGTGCCAGCAGCGATGGGCGGGGGGGCTACAATGAGCAGTTCTTC
clone_size: NA; j_call: TRBJ2-7; d_call: TRBD1; v_call: TRBV7-2; cdr3_aa: CASSKDRDLEQYF; cdr3_nt: TGTGCCAGCAGCAAGGACAGGGATCTTGAGCAGTACTTC
clone_size: NA; j_call: TRBJ2-5; d_call: NA; v_call: TRBV6-6; cdr3_aa: CASGTDLEKTQYF; cdr3_nt: TGTGCCAGCGGGACGGACCTGGAGAAGACCCAGTACTTC
clone_size: NA; j_call: TRBJ1-2; d_call: NA; v_call: TRBV5-8; cdr3_aa: CASSLGTARGYGYTF; cdr3_nt: TGTGCCAGCAGCTTGGGGACAGCGCGGGGCTATGGCTACACCTTC